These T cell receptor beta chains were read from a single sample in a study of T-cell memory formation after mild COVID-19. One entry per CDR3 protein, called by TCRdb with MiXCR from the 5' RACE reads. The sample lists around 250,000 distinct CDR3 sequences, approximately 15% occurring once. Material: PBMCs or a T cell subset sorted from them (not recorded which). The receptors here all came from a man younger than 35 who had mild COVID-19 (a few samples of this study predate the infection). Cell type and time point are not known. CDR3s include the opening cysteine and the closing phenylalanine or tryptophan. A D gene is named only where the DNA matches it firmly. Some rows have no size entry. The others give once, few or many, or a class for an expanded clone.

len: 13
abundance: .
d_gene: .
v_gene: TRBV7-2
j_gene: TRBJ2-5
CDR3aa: CASSRDVQETQYF
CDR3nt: TGTGCCAGCAGCCGGGACGTGCAAGAGACCCAGTACTTC

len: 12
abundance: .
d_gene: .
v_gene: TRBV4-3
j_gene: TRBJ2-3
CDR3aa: CASSHGPDTQYF
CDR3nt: TGCGCCAGCAGCCATGGTCCAGATACGCAGTATTTT

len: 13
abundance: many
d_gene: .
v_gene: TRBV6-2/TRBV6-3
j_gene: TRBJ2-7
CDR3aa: CASSRDSLYEQYF
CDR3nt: TGTGCCAGCAGTAGGGACTCACTATACGAGCAGTACTTC

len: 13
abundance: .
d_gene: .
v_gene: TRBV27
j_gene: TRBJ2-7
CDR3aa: CASSFYPNYEQYF
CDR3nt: TGTGCCAGCAGTTTTTATCCCAACTACGAGCAGTACTTC

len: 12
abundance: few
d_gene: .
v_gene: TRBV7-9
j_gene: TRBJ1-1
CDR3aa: CASSLDSDEAFF
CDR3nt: TGTGCCAGCAGCTTGGACTCGGATGAAGCTTTCTTT

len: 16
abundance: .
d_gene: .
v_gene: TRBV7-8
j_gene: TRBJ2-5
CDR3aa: CASSLGGTRVQETQYF
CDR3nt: TGTGCCAGCAGCTTAGGTGGGACACGCGTACAAGAGACCCAGTACTTC

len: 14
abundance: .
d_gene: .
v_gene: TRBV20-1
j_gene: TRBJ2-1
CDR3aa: CSYGGGDHYNEQFF
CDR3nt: TGCTCCTACGGAGGGGGCGACCACTACAATGAGCAGTTCTTC

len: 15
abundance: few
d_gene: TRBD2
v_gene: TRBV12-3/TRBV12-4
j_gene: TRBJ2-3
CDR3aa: CASTWGLASPDTQYF
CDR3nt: TGTGCCAGCACCTGGGGACTAGCGTCCCCAGATACGCAGTATTTT

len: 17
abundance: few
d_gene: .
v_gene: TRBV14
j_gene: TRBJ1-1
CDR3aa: CASSQDQRAGMNTEAFF
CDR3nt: TGTGCCAGCAGCCAAGATCAGAGGGCTGGAATGAACACTGAAGCTTTCTTT

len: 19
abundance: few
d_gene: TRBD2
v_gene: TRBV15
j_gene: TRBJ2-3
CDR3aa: CATSREFGLQAGRTDTQYF
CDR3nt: TGTGCCACCAGCAGAGAGTTCGGGTTACAAGCGGGACGCACAGATACGCAGTATTTT

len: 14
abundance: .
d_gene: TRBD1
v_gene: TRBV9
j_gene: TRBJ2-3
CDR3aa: CASSQTGAADTQYF
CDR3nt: TGTGCCAGCAGTCAGACAGGGGCGGCAGATACGCAGTATTTT

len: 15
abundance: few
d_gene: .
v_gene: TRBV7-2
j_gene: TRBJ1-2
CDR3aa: CASSPSGQGFRGYTF
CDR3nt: TGTGCCAGCAGCCCTAGCGGTCAGGGATTCCGTGGCTACACCTTC

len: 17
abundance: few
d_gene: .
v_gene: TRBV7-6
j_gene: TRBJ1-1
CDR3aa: CASSLEGAGHSNTEAFF
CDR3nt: TGTGCCAGCAGCTTAGAAGGGGCCGGACATTCGAACACTGAAGCTTTCTTT

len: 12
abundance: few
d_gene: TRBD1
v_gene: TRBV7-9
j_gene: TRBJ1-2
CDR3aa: CASSLALGTVTF
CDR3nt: TGTGCCAGCAGCTTAGCGTTAGGGACAGTCACCTTC